The 21 T cell receptor beta chains listed next were all sequenced from one sample in a study of T cells after yellow fever vaccination. TCRdb used MiXCR to reprocess the 5' RACE reads, holding one entry per CDR3 protein. The sample has around 300,000 distinct CDR3 sequences; about 4% are singletons. The source material was PBMCs, sampled 5 days after the yellow fever booster vaccination. The receptors were gathered from a man aged 18 to 30 who received the YFV17D yellow fever vaccine.

The chain is built from TRBV4-1 and TRBJ2-3; D is perhaps TRBD1 (6 bases). CDR1 and CDR2 from the germline V gene are MGHRA and YSYEKL. CDR3 length: 16 amino acids. The V end was cut by 3 bases, the J end by 4 bases, with 17 bases between. In nucleotides, the CDR3 is TGCGCCAGCAGCCAGGGACACTCGAATAATGCAGATACGCAGTATTTT. This translates into CASSQGHSNNADTQYF.

This clonotype was found many times. The chain has TRBV11-2 and TRBJ2-2; TRBD1 is a possible D gene (6 bases). Germline V gene lookup returns CDR1 SGHAT and CDR2 FQNNGV. The CDR3 runs 17 residues. Trimming left V 2 bases short and J 0 bases short, with 13 bases between. CDR3 DNA: TGTGCCAGCAGCTTATATTTAGGGGGATCGAACACCGGGGAGCTGTTTTTT. Protein product: CASSLYLGGSNTGELFF.

This clonotype was counted a few times. The V call is TRBV4-1, the J call TRBJ1-2; a possible D gene is TRBD1 (5 bases). There are 16 residues in the CDR3. The V gene lost 4 bases and the J gene lost 5 bases, with 20 bases spanning the gap. The germline V gene encodes CDR1 MGHRA and CDR2 YSYEKL. CDR3 loop: CASSPLGDRLRYGYTF. The CDR3 bases are TGCGCCAGCAGCCCGTTGGGGGATCGCCTAAGGTATGGCTACACCTTC.

This clonotype was counted ten times or more. The V call is TRBV2, the J call TRBJ2-5; 9 bases fit TRBD1. Germline trimming cut 9 bases from V and 3 bases from J; bases unmatched to any gene: 8. Germline loops: CDR1 SNHLY, CDR2 FYNNEI. The CDR3 is 14 residues long. The chain's CDR3 is CASPSRDREETQYF. The CDR3 DNA reads TGTGCCAGTCCCTCCCGGGACAGGGAAGAGACCCAGTACTTC.

In DNA, the CDR3 is TGTGCCAGCAGCTCCCGGGACAGGGGTCGAACTGAAGCTTTCTTT. Translated: CASSSRDRGRTEAFF. J is TRBJ1-1 and V is TRBV5-4, with TRBD1 identical over 10 bases. J was trimmed by 5 bases and V by 3 bases; bases with no gene match: 7. The CDR3 extends over 15 amino acids. CDR1 is SGHNT and CDR2 is YYREEE in the germline V gene (reference sequence).

The V call is TRBV20-1, the J call TRBJ1-5, with a weak D call TRBD1 (6 bases). The germline V gene encodes CDR1 DFQATT and CDR2 SNEGSKA (reference sequence). The V gene lost 6 bases and the J gene lost 0 bases, with 15 bases spanning the gap. The CDR3 has 15 amino acids. The CDR3, as DNA: TGCAGTGCCAGCCGGGGACACTATAGCAATCAGCCCCAGCATTTT. This gives the protein CSASRGHYSNQPQHF.

The rearrangement links TRBV11-3 to TRBJ2-2; 7 bases match TRBD1. The CDR3 contains 14 residues. Losses at the gene ends were 2 bases for V and 6 bases for J; bases not matched to a gene: 3. The germline V gene has CDR1 SGHNT and CDR2 YENEEA. The DNA for the CDR3 is TGTGCCAGCAGCTTAACAGGGGCCTCCGGGGAGCTGTTTTTT. It is translated as CASSLTGASGELFF.

This clonotype was counted only a few times. The J gene is TRBJ2-5, the V gene TRBV12-3 or TRBV12-4, with D perhaps TRBD1 (6 bases). The V end lost 6 bases, the J end lost 4 bases, and 15 bases lay between the germline ends. This CDR3 is built from 14 residues. The CDR3 reads CASSPVGASETQYF. For the CDR3, the DNA is TGTGCCAGCAGCCCGGTGGGGGCTTCAGAGACCCAGTACTTC.

This clonotype was found many times. This chain connects TRBV7-2 to TRBJ2-7; 9 nucleotides line up with TRBD2. Germline assignment: CDR1 SGHTA and CDR2 FQGNSA. There are 13 residues in the CDR3. V lost 4 bases to trimming and J lost 7 bases; unmatched junction nucleotides: 5. DNA of the CDR3: TGTGCCAGCAGCTCCCGAGCGGGGGGTGAGCAGTACGTC. It specifies CASSSRAGGEQYV.

The chain links TRBV5-1 to TRBJ1-2; 8 bases are a match to TRBD1. Per germline, CDR1 SGHRS and CDR2 YFSETQ. The CDR3 length is 12 residues. Trimming at V came to 5 bases and at J to 9 bases, leaving 6 bases not matched to a gene. This CDR3 is CASSPGGASYTF. CDR3 sequence (DNA): TGCGCCAGCAGTCCAGGGGGCGCGAGCTACACCTTC.

The chain has TRBV12-3 or TRBV12-4 and TRBJ2-5, with TRBD2 matching 8 bases. The V and J ends lost 2 bases and 7 bases, in that order; junction bases with no gene match: 3. CDR3 length equals 13 residues. The DNA of the CDR3 is TGTGCCAGCAGTTTAACGGGGGGGTCGACCCAGTACTTC. Translated, it gives CASSLTGGSTQYF.

This clonotype was seen only a few times. The chain combines TRBV7-2 with TRBJ2-1; D uncertain. The CDR3 is 16 amino acids. Germline V gene data show CDR1 as SGHTA and CDR2 as FQGNSA. V lost 5 bases and J lost 1, with 15 bases in between. CDR3 protein: CASSPLAVASYNEQFF. In nucleotides, the CDR3 is TGTGCCAGCAGCCCCCTGGCGGTCGCGTCCTACAATGAGCAGTTCTTC. The full variable domain, completed using reference TRBV7-2 and TRBJ2-1, is GAGVSQSPSNKVTEKGKDVELRCDPISGHTALYWYRQSLGQGLEFLIYFQGNSAPDKSGLPSDRFSAERTGGSVSTLTIQRTQQEDSAVYLCASSPLAVASYNEQFFGPGTRLTVL.

This clonotype has a handful of counts. The chain recombines TRBV20-1 with TRBJ1-5; the D gene is possibly TRBD1 (6 bases). The CDR3 is made up of 13 amino acids. CDR1 and CDR2 (germline): DFQATT, SNEGSKA (reference sequence). The V gene lost 5 bases and the J gene lost 0 bases, with 8 bases spanning the gap. Here the CDR3 reads CSAGGASNQPQHF. In DNA form, the CDR3 reads TGCAGTGCTGGGGGGGCTAGCAATCAGCCCCAGCATTTT.

This clonotype occurred a few times. The gene calls are TRBV20-1 and TRBJ1-5; D call uncertain. Germline assignment: CDR1 DFQATT and CDR2 SNEGSKA (reference sequence). V gave up 1 base and J gave up 4 bases, with 17 bases separating them. The CDR3 extends over 16 amino acids. The CDR3 loop is CSARAADRSANQPQHF. CDR3 bases: TGCAGTGCTAGAGCCGCGGACCGCAGTGCTAATCAGCCCCAGCATTTT.

J is TRBJ1-1 and V is TRBV20-1, with a tentative D call TRBD1 (5 bases). This CDR3 has 15 residues. Germline CDR1 is DFQATT and CDR2 is SNEGSKA (reference sequence). V was trimmed by 5 bases and J by 2 bases, leaving 18 bases between them. The CDR3 is CSAEGPLDGNTEAFF. The CDR3 nucleotides read TGCAGTGCTGAGGGGCCACTTGACGGTAACACTGAAGCTTTCTTT.

This clonotype showed up just a few times. The V and J genes are TRBV9 and TRBJ1-2, with unresolved D. The germline V and J ends were trimmed by 3 bases and 4 bases, with 13 bases remaining between them. The CDR3 contains 14 residues. Germline CDR1 is SGDLS and CDR2 is YYNGEE. The CDR3 sequence is CASSADPAGYGYTF. DNA for the CDR3: TGTGCCAGCAGCGCCGACCCGGCAGGCTATGGCTACACCTTC. The entire variable domain, with the rest obtained from reference TRBV9 and TRBJ1-2, is as follows: DSGVTQTPKHLITATGQRVTLRCSPRSGDLSVYWYQQSLDQGLQFLIQYYNGEERAKGNILERFSAQQFPDLHSELNLSSLELGDSALYFCASSADPAGYGYTFGSGTRLTVV.

This clonotype was seen only a few times. V and J are TRBV10-3 and TRBJ1-2, with a tentative D call TRBD1 (5 bases). Germline loops: CDR1 ENHRY, CDR2 SYGVKD. V shed 5 bases and J shed 7 bases, with 17 bases lying between them. CDR3 length: 14 amino acids. The CDR3 coding sequence is TGTGCCATCAGTAAATGTCCCGGGACCTGTGGCTACACCTTC. This encodes CAISKCPGTCGYTF.

This clonotype was counted many times. This chain uses TRBV4-2 with TRBJ2-7; D remains ambiguous. The germline V and J ends were trimmed by 4 bases and 3 bases, with 16 bases remaining between them. The CDR3 is 15 residues long. Germline lookup yields CDR1 LGHNA and CDR2 YNFKEQ. The CDR3 here is CASSLSSSGVYEQYF. For the CDR3, the DNA is TGTGCCAGCAGCCTTAGCTCCTCCGGAGTCTACGAGCAGTACTTC.

The J gene is TRBJ2-7, the V gene TRBV28; D gene ambiguous. The germline gives CDR1 MDHEN, CDR2 SYDVKM. The CDR3 has 13 residues. Between the trimmed V and J ends, which lost 5 bases and 3 bases, there was a span of 11 bases. The CDR3 nucleotides are TGTGCCAGCAGTACACAACACAGCTACGAGCAGTACGTC. Encoded protein: CASSTQHSYEQYV.

This clonotype came up many times. The chain has TRBV5-1 and TRBJ1-2; perhaps TRBD1 as D (6 bases). V lost 4 bases to trimming and J lost 5 bases, with 15 bases between them. This CDR3 is built from 14 residues. Germline V CDR1 and CDR2: SGHRS, YFSETQ. Here the CDR3 reads CASSPGGATYGYTF. The CDR3 nucleotides are TGCGCCAGCAGCCCGGGGGGGGCCACTTATGGCTACACCTTC.

This clonotype was counted a few times. V and J are TRBV7-9 and TRBJ1-2, with D tentatively TRBD1 (6 bases). Looked up from germline, CDR1 is SEHNR and CDR2 is FQNEAQ (reference sequence). The CDR3 is 17 residues long. V gave up 4 bases and J gave up 2 bases, with 20 bases separating them. The CDR3 DNA follows: TGTGCCAGCAGCTCCCTCCGGAGGACAGCCCTCAACTATGGCTACACCTTC. Protein sequence: CASSSLRRTALNYGYTF.